A selection of T cell receptor beta chains follows, all from one sample in a study of T cells after yellow fever vaccination. Via MiXCR, TCRdb re-called the 5' RACE reads, giving one row per CDR3 protein. Found here are around 610,000 distinct CDR3 sequences, roughly 13% of them singletons; the top ten hold more than 12%. The material sequenced was PBMCs, taken on the day of the yellow fever booster vaccination. Receptor source: a man aged 25 to 40 who received the YFV17D yellow fever vaccine. CDR3s include the opening cysteine and the closing phenylalanine or tryptophan. D genes are given only for firm matches. Expanded clones are given a class, and other clones once, few, many or no size at all.

cdr3_nt,cdr3_aa,j_call,v_call,clone_size,d_call
TGTGCCAGCAGCGTAGAAATGGAGGGTGAAGCTTTCTTT,CASSVEMEGEAFF,TRBJ1-1,TRBV9,.,.
TGCAGTGCTAGGTCATTGGGCACCGGGGCAGATACGCAGTATTTT,CSARSLGTGADTQYF,TRBJ2-3,TRBV20-1,.,.
TGTGCCAGCAGCGTTTCCGGACAGGGCCTCATGAACACTGAAGCTTTCTTT,CASSVSGQGLMNTEAFF,TRBJ1-1,TRBV9,.,TRBD1
TGTGCCAGCAGCCGGACCCCCAATCAGCCCCAGCATTTT,CASSRTPNQPQHF,TRBJ1-5,TRBV6-1,few,.
TGCAGTGCTAGAGATCTACTAGCGGGAGGGCGGGGAGATACGCAGTATTTT,CSARDLLAGGRGDTQYF,TRBJ2-3,TRBV20-1,few,TRBD2
TGTGCCAGTAGTGTCGACAGGGTTACTGAAGCTTTCTTT,CASSVDRVTEAFF,TRBJ1-1,TRBV19,few,TRBD1
TGTGCCACCAGTGATGCCCTAATCGCCGGAGGGCCCTACAATGAGCAGTTCTTC,CATSDALIAGGPYNEQFF,TRBJ2-1,TRBV24-1,.,.
TGTGCCAGCAGTTGGGACTACCGCCCTACGCAGTATTTT,CASSWDYRPTQYF,TRBJ2-3,TRBV6-2/TRBV6-3,few,TRBD2
TGCGCCAGCAGCTTGGTCGGACAGCCGCAAGAGACCCAGTACTTC,CASSLVGQPQETQYF,TRBJ2-5,TRBV5-1,.,.
TGTGCCATCAGTGACTCCGCCGGGACAGCTGAAGAGACCCAGTACTTC,CAISDSAGTAEETQYF,TRBJ2-5,TRBV10-3,.,TRBD1
TGTGCCAGCAGCAGCAGGGGAGCGTTGGACACCGGGGAGCTGTTTTTT,CASSSRGALDTGELFF,TRBJ2-2,TRBV7-9,few,.
TGTGCCAGCAGCTTTGGGCCAGCCTCCTACGAGCAGTACTTC,CASSFGPASYEQYF,TRBJ2-7,TRBV5-5,.,.
TGCGCCAGCAGCTTGCTTAGCGGAACACCTAATGAGCAGTTCTTC,CASSLLSGTPNEQFF,TRBJ2-1,TRBV5-1,.,.
TGTGCCAGCAGTTACTATATCTACGAGCAGTACTTC,CASSYYIYEQYF,TRBJ2-7,TRBV6-2/TRBV6-3,few,.
TGTGCCAGCAGCTTTTGGACAGGGGCCGGCAATCAGCCCCAGCATTTT,CASSFWTGAGNQPQHF,TRBJ1-5,TRBV5-6,few,TRBD1
TGTGCCAGCAGCCCGGTGGGCGGGAGTCTTGGCGAGCAGTACTTC,CASSPVGGSLGEQYF,TRBJ2-7,TRBV7-9,many,TRBD2
TGCGCCAGCAGCCTCGCCGGCGGGACGGATCAGCCCCAGCATTTT,CASSLAGGTDQPQHF,TRBJ1-5,TRBV4-3,few,.
TGTGCCAGCAGTTACAGTGCAGACAGGAACCGCCAGACCCAGTACTTC,CASSYSADRNRQTQYF,TRBJ2-5,TRBV6-5,.,.
TGTGCCAGCAGCTTAGCACTGAGGAACACTGAAGCTTTCTTT,CASSLALRNTEAFF,TRBJ1-1,TRBV7-8,once,.
TGTGCCAGCAGCCAAGATAGGGACTACACAGATACGCAGTATTTT,CASSQDRDYTDTQYF,TRBJ2-3,TRBV4-2,.,TRBD2
TGCAGTGCTAGAGATTCGGACGAGCAGTACTTC,CSARDSDEQYF,TRBJ2-7,TRBV20-1,few,.
TGCGCCACCCAACCAATGGGCGGGACCCATGAGCAGTTCTTC,CATQPMGGTHEQFF,TRBJ2-1,TRBV5-1,.,.
TGTGCCAGCAGGGCCCTGGCGGGAGCATGGTCTACCGGGGAGCTGTTTTTT,CASRALAGAWSTGELFF,TRBJ2-2,TRBV6-1,.,TRBD2
TGTGCCAGCAGTGAAGCTACAACAGGGGGGCGAGAAAAACTGTTTTTT,CASSEATTGGREKLFF,TRBJ1-4,TRBV6-1,.,TRBD1
TGTGCCAGTCAAAGGGCGGGGGGGGAGTCCTACAATGAGCAGTTCTTC,CASQRAGGESYNEQFF,TRBJ2-1,TRBV7-2,.,TRBD2
TGTGCCAGCAGCTTGACCAAGGGACGGTCTTCTTTTTCCAATTCACCCCTCCACTTT,CASSLTKGRSSFSNSPLHF,TRBJ1-6,TRBV5-6,many,.
TGTGCCAGCAGTTACAAGGGGGGGTCGTGGGCCGAGCAGTACTTC,CASSYKGGSWAEQYF,TRBJ2-7,TRBV27,few,.
TGTGCCAGCAATCAGGGGTCGGGGTACAATGAGCAGTTCTTC,CASNQGSGYNEQFF,TRBJ2-1,TRBV12-3/TRBV12-4,.,.
TGTGCCAGCTCCCATGGACAGGAGAATCAGCCCCAGCATTTT,CASSHGQENQPQHF,TRBJ1-5,TRBV18,few,TRBD1
TGTGCCAGCAGCCCAGAGACAGGCGCAGATACGCAGTATTTT,CASSPETGADTQYF,TRBJ2-3,TRBV7-9,.,.
TGCGCCAGCAGCAAGGGACAGGGGAACACCGGGGAGCTGTTTTTT,CASSKGQGNTGELFF,TRBJ2-2,TRBV5-1,many,TRBD1
TGCAGTGCTAGGGGGGGGGCGACTAGCGGGAGGGATACGCAGTATTTT,CSARGGATSGRDTQYF,TRBJ2-3,TRBV20-1,.,TRBD2
TGTGCCAGCAGCACCGGGACGGAGAGTATCTACGAGCAGTACTTC,CASSTGTESIYEQYF,TRBJ2-7,TRBV9,few,.
TGTGCCAGCAGCTTGGGTAGCGGGAGGGCCTCGGAGACCCAGTACTTC,CASSLGSGRASETQYF,TRBJ2-5,TRBV5-5,.,TRBD2
TGTGCCAGCAGCGTAGTGGAGGGGAACAATGAGCAGTTCTTC,CASSVVEGNNEQFF,TRBJ2-1,TRBV9,few,.
TGCAGCGCTATGATGGGAGGAGGGGACTATGGCTACACCTTC,CSAMMGGGDYGYTF,TRBJ1-2,TRBV29-1,.,.
TGTGCCAGCAGCATCGTGGGGGCCCAGTACTTC,CASSIVGAQYF,TRBJ2-5,TRBV7-6,.,.
TGCAGTGCTAGACCCACGCGGGAGGGCGTTAGATACGAGCAGTACTTC,CSARPTREGVRYEQYF,TRBJ2-7,TRBV20-1,few,TRBD2
TGTGCCAGTTGGTCCCAACTAGCCAAAAACATTCAGTACTTC,CASWSQLAKNIQYF,TRBJ2-4,TRBV28,.,.
TGCGCCAGCAGCTTGGGTCGGGCTCCCACAGATACGCAGTATTTT,CASSLGRAPTDTQYF,TRBJ2-3,TRBV5-1,few,.
TGCGCCAGCAGCTTGGAGCCCCTGAACACTGAAGCTTTCTTT,CASSLEPLNTEAFF,TRBJ1-1,TRBV5-1,.,.
TGCGCCAGCAGCCAAGAACTAGCAGAACGGGGAGGTTACTACACTGAAGCTTTCTTT,CASSQELAERGGYYTEAFF,TRBJ1-1,TRBV4-3,few,.
TGTGCCAGCAGCCAAGTCAGGTCGGATTCACCCCTCCACTTT,CASSQVRSDSPLHF,TRBJ1-6,TRBV14,few,.
TGCAGTGCCCAGACAGGGATGCCAGATACGCAGTATTTT,CSAQTGMPDTQYF,TRBJ2-3,TRBV20-1,many,TRBD1
TGTGCCAGCAGCGTTACAGGGATTCCAGCTGAAGCTTTCTTT,CASSVTGIPAEAFF,TRBJ1-1,TRBV9,.,.
TGTGCCAGCAGCGTAAGCGGGAGCACGAACGAGCAGTACTTC,CASSVSGSTNEQYF,TRBJ2-7,TRBV3-1,few,TRBD2
TGCAGTGCTAGGAGGAGGGGTGAAGATACGCAGTATTTT,CSARRRGEDTQYF,TRBJ2-3,TRBV20-1,few,.
TGCAGCGCCCAGACTAGCGGGAGGAGCGATACGCAGTATTTT,CSAQTSGRSDTQYF,TRBJ2-3,TRBV29-1,many,TRBD2
TGCAGCGCCGACCAGGGTGGATTCAATAGCTACACCTTC,CSADQGGFNSYTF,TRBJ1-2,TRBV29-1,.,.
TGCGCCAGTAGAACGATAGACTCAAAATCCGGGGAGCTGTTTTTT,CASRTIDSKSGELFF,TRBJ2-2,TRBV5-1,many,.
TGTGCCAGTAGTGAATCGGTAGCGGGAGCCTACGAGCAGTACTTC,CASSESVAGAYEQYF,TRBJ2-7,TRBV19,.,TRBD2
TGTGCCAGCAAAACCAACCCTACGGTACCCTACAATGAGCAGTTCTTC,CASKTNPTVPYNEQFF,TRBJ2-1,TRBV6-1,.,.
TGTGCCAGCAGCCTTACTAGCGGGAGTGGGCATGAGCAGTTCTTC,CASSLTSGSGHEQFF,TRBJ2-1,TRBV12-3/TRBV12-4,.,TRBD2